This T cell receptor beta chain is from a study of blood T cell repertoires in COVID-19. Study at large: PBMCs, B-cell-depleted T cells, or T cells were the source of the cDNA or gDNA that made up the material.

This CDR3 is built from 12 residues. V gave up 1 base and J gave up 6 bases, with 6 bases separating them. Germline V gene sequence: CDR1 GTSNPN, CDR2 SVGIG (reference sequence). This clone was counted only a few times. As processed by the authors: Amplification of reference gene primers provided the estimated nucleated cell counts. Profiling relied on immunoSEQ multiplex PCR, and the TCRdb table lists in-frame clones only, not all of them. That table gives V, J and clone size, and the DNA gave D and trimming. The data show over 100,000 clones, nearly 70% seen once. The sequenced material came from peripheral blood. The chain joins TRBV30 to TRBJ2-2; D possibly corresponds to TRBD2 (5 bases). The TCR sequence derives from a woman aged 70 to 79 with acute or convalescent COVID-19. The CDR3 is CAWSDGAGELFF. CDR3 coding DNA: TGTGCCTGGAGTGACGGGGCCGGGGAGCTGTTTTTT.